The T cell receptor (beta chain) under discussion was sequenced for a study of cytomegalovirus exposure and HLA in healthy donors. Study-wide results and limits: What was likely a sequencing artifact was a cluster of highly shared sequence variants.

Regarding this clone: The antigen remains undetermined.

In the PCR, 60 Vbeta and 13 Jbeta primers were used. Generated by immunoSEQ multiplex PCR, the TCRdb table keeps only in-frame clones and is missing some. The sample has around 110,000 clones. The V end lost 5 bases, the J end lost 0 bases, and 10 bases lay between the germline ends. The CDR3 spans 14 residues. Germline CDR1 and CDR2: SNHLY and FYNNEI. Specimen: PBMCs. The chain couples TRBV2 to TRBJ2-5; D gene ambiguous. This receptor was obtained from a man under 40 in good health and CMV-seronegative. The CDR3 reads CASSLQQYQETQYF. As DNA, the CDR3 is TGTGCCAGCAGTTTACAGCAGTACCAAGAGACCCAGTACTTC.